These 27 T cell receptor beta chains were all obtained from the same sample, sequenced in a study of CD8 T cells in Susac syndrome. cDNA came from approximately 0.5 to 1 ug RNA primed by random hexamers. MiXCR, run by TCRdb on the immunoSEQ multiplex PCR reads, gives a single entry per CDR3 protein. The data contain 150,000 or so distinct CDR3 sequences, roughly 94% of them seen just once; the ten biggest clones take up roughly 0.14%. The material sequenced was CD4+ T cells from PBMCs. These receptors were taken from a human donor with Susac syndrome.

The chain is built from TRBV7-2 and TRBJ2-7; a weak D match, TRBD2 (6 bases). Germline assignment: CDR1 SGHTA and CDR2 FQGNSA. V gave up 4 bases and J gave up 4 bases, with 17 bases separating them. The CDR3 consists of 15 residues. For the CDR3, the DNA is TGTGCCAGCAGCTGGATGGGGGGAATTGCGTACGAGCAGTACTTC. It translates to CASSWMGGIAYEQYF. Complete variable domain (other parts from reference TRBV7-2 and TRBJ2-7): GAGVSQSPSNKVTEKGKDVELRCDPISGHTALYWYRQSLGQGLEFLIYFQGNSAPDKSGLPSDRFSAERTGGSVSTLTIQRTQQEDSAVYLCASSWMGGIAYEQYFGPGTRLTVT.

The chain combines TRBV2 with TRBJ2-7; D is undetermined. The V gene lost 4 bases and the J gene lost 6 bases, with 16 bases spanning the gap. CDR3 length: 14 amino acids. CDR1 and CDR2 from the germline V gene are SNHLY and FYNNEI. CDR3 bases: TGTGCCAGCAGTGTGGGCCGTCCCGGATCCGAGCAGTACTTC. Translating it yields CASSVGRPGSEQYF.

The J gene is TRBJ2-4, the V gene TRBV30, with D unclear. The CDR3 covers 14 residues. The V gene's germline CDR1 is GTSNPN and CDR2 SVGIG (reference sequence). The V and J ends lost 0 bases and 2 bases respectively, with 8 bases between them. The CDR3 DNA sequence: TGTGCCTGGAGTGTACTCAGCTCCAAAAACATTCAGTACTTC. Protein: CAWSVLSSKNIQYF.

The J gene is TRBJ2-6, the V gene TRBV24-1, with 10 nucleotides matching TRBD2. The germline gives CDR1 KGHDR, CDR2 SFDVKD. The length of the CDR3 is 17 residues. The ends lost 4 bases at V and 4 bases at J; junction bases unmatched: 6. CDR3: CATSEKAGGEGANVLTF. DNA of the CDR3: TGTGCCACCAGTGAGAAAGCGGGGGGGGAAGGGGCCAACGTCCTGACTTTC.

The chain recombines TRBV12-3 or TRBV12-4 with TRBJ1-1; D not resolved. The V and J ends lost 9 bases and 1 base respectively, with 12 bases between them. The CDR3 contains 13 residues. The CDR3, as DNA: TGTGCCAGTCGATGGGGTCGGAACACTGAAGCTTTCTTT. Translation: CASRWGRNTEAFF.

The chain has TRBV18 and TRBJ1-6; no clear D. V lost 2 bases and J 10 bases, leaving 9 bases between the germline ends. The CDR3 totals 13 residues. Germline V gene sequence: CDR1 KGHSH, CDR2 LQKENI. DNA of the CDR3: TGTGCCAGCTCACCAAATCAGGACTCACCCCTCCACTTT. Amino acid sequence: CASSPNQDSPLHF. The full variable domain, rest sourced from reference TRBV18 and TRBJ1-6, is NAGVMQNPRHLVRRRGQEARLRCSPMKGHSHVYWYRQLPEEGLKFMVYLQKENIIDESGMPKERFSAEFPKEGPSILRIQQVVRGDSAAYFCASSPNQDSPLHFGNGTRLTVT.

V is TRBV4-2 and J is TRBJ2-3, with a possible D match to TRBD1 (6 bases). V was clipped by 4 bases and J by 1 base, with 12 bases between them. Germline assignment: CDR1 LGHNA and CDR2 YNFKEQ. This CDR3 spans 15 amino acids. The CDR3: CASSRMTGRTDTQYF. Here the CDR3 DNA reads TGTGCCAGCAGCCGTATGACAGGTCGCACAGATACGCAGTATTTT.

The chain combines TRBV4-1 with TRBJ2-5; 11 bases map to TRBD2. The germline gives CDR1 MGHRA, CDR2 YSYEKL. The CDR3 covers 17 residues. V shed 1 base, J shed 4 bases, and the junction held 8 bases outside the gene matches. CDR3 in amino acids: CASSQARLAGLGETQYF. In DNA form, the CDR3 reads TGCGCCAGCAGCCAAGCCCGACTAGCGGGGCTTGGAGAGACCCAGTACTTC.

This chain connects TRBV12-5 to TRBJ1-2; possible D gene TRBD1, 5 bases. Trimming shortened V by 1 base and J by 4 bases, and 13 bases separated the two germline ends. This CDR3 has 15 residues. Germline loops: CDR1 LGHNT, CDR2 FRNRAP. The CDR3 is CASGLGQGSGYGYTF. Here the CDR3 DNA reads TGTGCTAGTGGTTTGGGCCAGGGATCGGGCTATGGCTACACCTTC.

V is TRBV11-1 and J is TRBJ1-2; tentatively, D is TRBD1 (5 bases). Germline loops: CDR1 SGHAT, CDR2 FQDESV (reference sequence). The ends were cut back, 3 bases at V and 4 bases at J, with 12 bases in the middle. The CDR3 loop spans 14 amino acids. CDR3: CASSFGQGPYGYTF. The CDR3 nucleotides are TGTGCCAGCAGCTTTGGGCAGGGCCCCTATGGCTACACCTTC.

This chain connects TRBV20-1 to TRBJ1-1; D call uncertain. This CDR3 region has 12 residues. The germline CDR1 and CDR2 sequences are DFQATT and SNEGSKA (reference sequence). V was cut by 4 bases and J by 4 bases, with 10 bases left in between. In nucleotides, the CDR3 is TGCAGTGCTATAACCCAGAGCACTGAAGCTTTCTTT. It is translated as CSAITQSTEAFF.

The chain couples TRBV24-1 to TRBJ2-1, with 10 bases matching TRBD2. The CDR3 runs 15 residues. In germline, CDR1 is KGHDR, CDR2 SFDVKD. Trimming cost V 3 bases and J 6 bases; bases outside gene matches: 4. The CDR3 sequence: CATSDKPSGSNEQFF. CDR3 in DNA: TGTGCCACCAGTGATAAGCCTAGCGGGAGCAATGAGCAGTTCTTC.

This clonotype was recorded once. The chain recombines TRBV2 with TRBJ2-2; D possibly corresponds to TRBD2 (7 bases). From germline, CDR1 is SNHLY and CDR2 FYNNEI. The CDR3 runs to 13 residues. Between the trimmed V and J ends, which lost 6 bases and 6 bases, there was a span of 11 bases. The DNA for the CDR3 is TGTGCCAGCAGGCAAGGGGGGGCCGGGGAGCTGTTTTTT. This translates into CASRQGGAGELFF.

The V call is TRBV28, the J call TRBJ2-2, with 11 bases fitting TRBD2. Germline V gene data show CDR1 as MDHEN and CDR2 as SYDVKM. V shed 3 bases, J shed 7 bases, and the junction held 4 bases outside the gene matches. This CDR3 is built from 15 residues. As DNA, the CDR3 is TGTGCCAGCAGTTTGGGACTAGCGGAGATCGGGGAGCTGTTTTTT. It codes for CASSLGLAEIGELFF.

V usage is TRBV12-3 or TRBV12-4 and J usage is TRBJ1-1, with a tentative D call TRBD1 (6 bases). The CDR3 runs to 12 residues. V was clipped by 5 bases and J by 6 bases, with 10 bases between them. CDR3 bases: TGTGCCAGCAGTCTCGGACAGCCTGAAGCTTTCTTT. Translated: CASSLGQPEAFF.

With regard to this clonotype: Its ends do not fully match the called genes, so a read error is possible. This chain links TRBV20-1 with TRBJ1-2; D gene uncertain. This CDR3 has 11 residues. Germline CDR1 reads DFQATT; CDR2 reads SNEGSKA (reference sequence). CDR3 loop: CSARGQDERHF. The CDR3 DNA reads TGCAGTGCTAGAGGCCAGGACGAGCGACACTTC.

The chain couples TRBV12-5 to TRBJ2-7, with D perhaps TRBD1 or TRBD2 (5 bases each). Between the trimmed V and J ends, which lost 6 bases and 2 bases, there was a span of 11 bases. Germline CDR1 is LGHNT and CDR2 is FRNRAP. The CDR3 length is 13 residues. This CDR3 is CASGPRDAYEQYF. The CDR3 nucleotides read TGTGCTAGTGGCCCCCGGGACGCCTACGAGCAGTACTTC. Supplemented by reference TRBV12-5 and TRBJ2-7, the full variable domain reads DARVTQTPRHKVTEMGQEVTMRCQPILGHNTVFWYRQTMMQGLELLAYFRNRAPLDDSGMPKDRFSAEMPDATLATLKIQPSEPRDSAVYFCASGPRDAYEQYFGPGTRLTVT.

This chain joins TRBV5-6 and TRBJ1-2; D gene uncertain. CDR1 SGHDT and CDR2 YYEEEE come from the germline V gene. Trimming left V 0 bases short and J 6 bases short, with 6 bases between. This CDR3 is built from 12 residues. CDR3 amino acids: CASSLGGNGYTF. In nucleotides, the CDR3 is TGTGCCAGCAGCTTGGGGGGTAATGGCTACACCTTC. The whole variable domain, remainder taken from reference TRBV5-6 and TRBJ1-2, is DAGVTQSPTHLIKTRGQQVTLRCSPKSGHDTVSWYQQALGQGPQFIFQYYEEEERQRGNFPDRFSGHQFPNYSSELNVNALLLGDSALYLCASSLGGNGYTFGSGTRLTVV.

DNA for the CDR3: TGTGCCAGCAGTGGGACCCAAGAGACCCAGTACTTC. Translated, it gives CASSGTQETQYF. The chain carries TRBV2 and TRBJ2-5; no clear D gene. This CDR3 spans 12 amino acids. CDR1 and CDR2 from the germline V gene are SNHLY and FYNNEI. V gave up 4 bases and J gave up 1 base, with 4 bases separating them.

The chain recombines TRBV24-1 with TRBJ1-2; D not resolved. With 8 bases removed from V and 6 bases from J, the gap between germline ends came to 15 bases. From germline, CDR1 is KGHDR and CDR2 SFDVKD. The CDR3 sequence is 13 residues long. The CDR3 DNA is TGTGCCACCAAGGCAGATAGGAGCGATGGCTACACCTTC. Protein sequence: CATKADRSDGYTF.

This chain connects TRBV6-6 to TRBJ2-3, with TRBD1 matching over 9 bases. Germline V CDR1 and CDR2: MNHNY, SVGAGI (reference sequence). This CDR3 is 14 amino acids long. Unmatched junction bases numbered 11, after V lost 5 bases and J lost 11 bases. The CDR3 protein is CASSTRDREFGQYF. The CDR3 nucleotides are TGTGCCAGCAGTACCCGGGACAGGGAGTTTGGGCAGTATTTT.

The chain links TRBV12-3 or TRBV12-4 to TRBJ2-7; 9 bases fit TRBD1. There are 14 residues in the CDR3. The ends lost 4 bases at V and 3 bases at J; junction bases unmatched: 4. CDR3 loop: CASSSGTGIYEQYF. The CDR3 nucleotides read TGTGCCAGCAGTTCCGGGACAGGGATCTACGAGCAGTACTTC.

This clonotype was found once. This chain uses TRBV2 with TRBJ2-1; D tentatively fits TRBD1 or TRBD2 (5 bases each). The CDR3 totals 13 residues. From germline, CDR1 is SNHLY and CDR2 FYNNEI. With 7 bases removed from V and 0 bases from J, the gap between germline ends came to 7 bases. The CDR3 region has the DNA TGTGCCAGCAATGGGGGCTCCTACAATGAGCAGTTCTTC. Its protein product is CASNGGSYNEQFF.

The chain recombines TRBV30 with TRBJ1-2; D gene uncertain. Germline-derived CDR1 and CDR2 are GTSNPN and SVGIG (reference sequence). V lost 4 bases and J 3 bases, leaving 12 bases between the germline ends. The CDR3 runs 13 residues. The CDR3 here is CAWTSGSHYGYTF. The CDR3 DNA follows: TGTGCCTGGACGAGCGGGAGCCACTATGGCTACACCTTC.

V and J are TRBV5-1 and TRBJ2-2; D is possibly TRBD1 (5 bases). CDR3 length equals 14 residues. Germline CDR1 reads SGHRS; CDR2 reads YFSETQ. V lost 4 bases and J 5 bases, leaving 12 bases between the germline ends. The CDR3 nucleotides are TGCGCCAGCAGCCCTAGGACAAGTACCGGGGAGCTGTTTTTT. It is translated as CASSPRTSTGELFF.

The rearrangement joins TRBV28 to TRBJ1-5; D might be TRBD1 (6 bases). Per germline, CDR1 MDHEN and CDR2 SYDVKM. This CDR3 is built from 13 residues. Trimming took off 3 bases at V and 5 bases at J, with 8 bases between the two ends. CDR3 loop: CASSFYRDQPQHF. The CDR3 coding sequence is TGTGCCAGCAGTTTCTACAGGGATCAGCCCCAGCATTTT.

This clonotype has just one count. CDR3 DNA sequence: TGCAGTGCCGCTCGCTTGGAGGCTGGACCCTACGAGCAGTACTTC. Amino acids: CSAARLEAGPYEQYF. The V gene is TRBV20-1, the J gene TRBJ2-7, with D tentatively TRBD2 (5 bases). V lost 6 bases and J 2 bases, leaving 20 bases between the germline ends. This CDR3 spans 15 amino acids. CDR1 is DFQATT and CDR2 is SNEGSKA in the germline V gene (reference sequence).